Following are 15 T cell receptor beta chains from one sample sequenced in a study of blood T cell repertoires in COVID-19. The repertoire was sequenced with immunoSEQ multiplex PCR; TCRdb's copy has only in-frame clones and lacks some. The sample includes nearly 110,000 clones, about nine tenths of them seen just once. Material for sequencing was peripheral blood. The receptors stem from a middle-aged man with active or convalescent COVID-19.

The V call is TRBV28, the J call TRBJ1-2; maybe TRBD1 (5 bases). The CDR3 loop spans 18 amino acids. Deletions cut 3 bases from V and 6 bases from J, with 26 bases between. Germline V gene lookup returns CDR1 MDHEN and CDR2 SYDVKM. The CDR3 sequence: CASSFPLGGGAGFDGYTF. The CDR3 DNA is TGTGCCAGCAGTTTCCCTTTGGGTGGAGGGGCAGGGTTCGATGGCTACACCTTC.

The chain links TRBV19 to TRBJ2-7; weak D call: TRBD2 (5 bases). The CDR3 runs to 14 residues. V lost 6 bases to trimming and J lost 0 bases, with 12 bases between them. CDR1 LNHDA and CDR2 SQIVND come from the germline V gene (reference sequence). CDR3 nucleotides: TGTGCCAGTAGATTGGAGGACCACTCCTACGAGCAGTACTTC. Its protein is CASRLEDHSYEQYF.

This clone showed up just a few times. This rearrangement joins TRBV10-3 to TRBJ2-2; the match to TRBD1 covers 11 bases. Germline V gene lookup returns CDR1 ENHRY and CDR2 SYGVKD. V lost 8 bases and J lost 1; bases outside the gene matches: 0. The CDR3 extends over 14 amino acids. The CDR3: CAIGTGGNTGELFF. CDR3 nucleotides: TGTGCCATCGGGACAGGGGGGAACACCGGGGAGCTGTTTTTT.

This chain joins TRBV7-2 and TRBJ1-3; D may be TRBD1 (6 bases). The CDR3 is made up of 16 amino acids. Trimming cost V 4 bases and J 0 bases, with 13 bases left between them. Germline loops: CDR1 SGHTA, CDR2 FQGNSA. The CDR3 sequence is CASSYRTVLSGNTIYF. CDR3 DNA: TGTGCCAGCAGCTACCGGACAGTCCTCTCTGGAAACACCATATATTTT.

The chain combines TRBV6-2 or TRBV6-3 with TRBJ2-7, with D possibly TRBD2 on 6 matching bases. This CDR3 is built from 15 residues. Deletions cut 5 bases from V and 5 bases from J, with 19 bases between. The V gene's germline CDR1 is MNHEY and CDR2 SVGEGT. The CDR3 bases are TGTGCCAGCAGTCCCGGCAACCGGTGGAGGGACGAGCAGTACTTC. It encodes CASSPGNRWRDEQYF.

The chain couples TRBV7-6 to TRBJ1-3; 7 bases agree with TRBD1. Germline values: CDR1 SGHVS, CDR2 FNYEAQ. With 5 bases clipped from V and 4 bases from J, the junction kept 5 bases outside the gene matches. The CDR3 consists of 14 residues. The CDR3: CASSVDRFGNTIYF. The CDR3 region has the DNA TGTGCCAGCAGCGTGGACAGGTTCGGAAACACCATATATTTT. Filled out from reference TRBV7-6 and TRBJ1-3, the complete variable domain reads GAGVSQSPRYKVTKRGQDVALRCDPISGHVSLYWYRQALGQGPEFLTYFNYEAQQDKSGLPNDRFSAERPEGSISTLTIQRTEQRDSAMYRCASSVDRFGNTIYFGEGSWLTVV.

The CDR3 sequence is CASSQATRNIQYF. DNA of the CDR3: TGCGCCAGCAGCCAGGCGACTAGGAACATTCAGTACTTC. The genes are TRBV4-1 and TRBJ2-4; TRBD2 is a possible D gene (6 bases). Germline CDR1 MGHRA, CDR2 YSYEKL. The CDR3 is made up of 13 amino acids. V dropped 3 bases and J dropped 7 bases, with 10 bases sitting between them.

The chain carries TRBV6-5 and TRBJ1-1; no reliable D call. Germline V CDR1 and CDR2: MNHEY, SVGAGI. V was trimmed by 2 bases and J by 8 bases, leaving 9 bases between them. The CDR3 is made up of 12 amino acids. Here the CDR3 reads CASSYRGYEAFF. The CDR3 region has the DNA TGTGCCAGCAGTTACAGAGGTTACGAAGCTTTCTTT.

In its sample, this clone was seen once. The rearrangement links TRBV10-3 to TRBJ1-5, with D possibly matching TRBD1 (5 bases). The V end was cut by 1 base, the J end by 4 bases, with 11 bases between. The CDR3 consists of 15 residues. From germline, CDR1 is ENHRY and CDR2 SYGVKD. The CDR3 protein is CAISEFPGGNQPQHF. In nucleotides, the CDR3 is TGTGCCATCAGTGAGTTCCCCGGGGGAAATCAGCCCCAGCATTTT.

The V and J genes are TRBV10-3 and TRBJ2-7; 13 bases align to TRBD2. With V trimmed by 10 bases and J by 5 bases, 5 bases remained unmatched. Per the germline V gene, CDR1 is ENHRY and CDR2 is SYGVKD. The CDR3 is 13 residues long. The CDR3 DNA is TGTGCCACCGGACTAGCGGGAGACCACGAGCAGTACTTC. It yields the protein CATGLAGDHEQYF.

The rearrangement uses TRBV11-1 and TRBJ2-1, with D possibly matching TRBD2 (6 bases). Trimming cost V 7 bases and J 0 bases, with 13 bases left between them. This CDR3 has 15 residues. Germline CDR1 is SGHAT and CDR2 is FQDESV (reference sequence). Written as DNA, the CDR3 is TGTGCCAGCACCCATAGCGGAAGCTCCTACAATGAGCAGTTCTTC. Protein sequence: CASTHSGSSYNEQFF.

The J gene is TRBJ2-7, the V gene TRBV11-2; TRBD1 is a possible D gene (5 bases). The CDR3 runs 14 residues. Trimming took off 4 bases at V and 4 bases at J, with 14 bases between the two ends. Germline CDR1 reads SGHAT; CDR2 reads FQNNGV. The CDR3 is CASSYDSIFYEQYF. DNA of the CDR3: TGTGCCAGCAGCTACGACAGTATTTTTTACGAGCAGTACTTC.

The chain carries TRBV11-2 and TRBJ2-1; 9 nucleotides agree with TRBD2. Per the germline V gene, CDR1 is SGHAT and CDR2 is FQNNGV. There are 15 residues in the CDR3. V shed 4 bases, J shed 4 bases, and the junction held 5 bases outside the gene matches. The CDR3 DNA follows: TGTGCCAGCAGCTCCTTAGCGGGAGCTTACAATGAGCAGTTCTTC. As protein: CASSSLAGAYNEQFF.

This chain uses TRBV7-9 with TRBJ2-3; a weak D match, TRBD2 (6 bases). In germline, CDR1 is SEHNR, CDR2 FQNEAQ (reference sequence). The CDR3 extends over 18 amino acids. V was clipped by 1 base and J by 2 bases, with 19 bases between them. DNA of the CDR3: TGTGCCAGCAGCTTAGTAAAAAGAGTAGCGGTCCCCACAGATACGCAGTATTTT. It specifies CASSLVKRVAVPTDTQYF.

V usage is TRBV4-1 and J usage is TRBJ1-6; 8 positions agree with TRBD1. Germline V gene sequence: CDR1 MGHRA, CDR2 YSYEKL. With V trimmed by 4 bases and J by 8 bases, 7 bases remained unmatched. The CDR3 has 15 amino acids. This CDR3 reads CASSPHRGSDSPLHF. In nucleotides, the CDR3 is TGCGCCAGCAGCCCGCACAGGGGGTCGGATTCACCCCTCCACTTT.